This is a list of T cell receptor beta chains from one sample in a study of cytomegalovirus exposure and HLA in healthy donors. Data came from immunoSEQ multiplex PCR; TCRdb stores just in-frame clones and leaves some out. There are about 200,000 clones in the sample; around nine tenths occur only once, and 2.9% lies in the top ten. The specimen sequenced was PBMCs. Receptors were obtained from a woman aged 18-29 years in good health and CMV-seronegative. Each CDR3 is given without its conserved first and last residue.

v_gene: TRBV6-1; len: 12; CDR3aa: ASGSGSSSETQY
v_gene: TRBV5-1; len: 20; CDR3aa: ASSLWPSGGANPNPSTDTQY
v_gene: TRBV2; len: 13; CDR3aa: ASSSAFRPGEKLF
v_gene: TRBV7-9; len: 13; CDR3aa: ASSPTGREDYEQY
v_gene: TRBV19; len: 13; CDR3aa: ASSMEDHSNQPQH
v_gene: TRBV30; len: 14; CDR3aa: AWSGDRRPSTDTQY
v_gene: TRBV2; len: 12; CDR3aa: ASSETTDRGGYT
v_gene: TRBV11-2; len: 12; CDR3aa: ASSLEPGAHEQY
v_gene: TRBV28; len: 14; CDR3aa: ASSPSSSVPYNEQF
v_gene: TRBV20-1; len: 8; CDR3aa: SAIRGGYT